These 22 T cell receptor beta chains share one sample of origin, sequenced in a study of blood T cell repertoires in COVID-19. The repertoire was sequenced with immunoSEQ multiplex PCR; TCRdb's copy has only in-frame clones and lacks some. Among a few hundred thousand clones listed, around 83% were seen once. The sample comprised peripheral blood. The source is a woman aged 45-59 years with acute or convalescent COVID-19.

The rearrangement links TRBV24-1 to TRBJ2-3, with D possibly matching TRBD2 (6 bases). This CDR3 spans 16 amino acids. Trimming took 2 bases from V and 2 from J, leaving 13 bases between them. Germline V gene data show CDR1 as KGHDR and CDR2 as SFDVKD. The CDR3 protein is CATSDWASAYTDTQYF. The CDR3 DNA reads TGTGCCACCAGTGATTGGGCTAGCGCCTACACAGATACGCAGTATTTT.

The chain combines TRBV25-1 with TRBJ2-5; no clear D gene. This CDR3 is 11 amino acids long. CDR1 is MGHDK, CDR2 SYGVNS, per germline. The CDR3 sequence: CATGRQETQYF. CDR3 nucleotide sequence: TGTGCTACGGGTAGACAAGAGACCCAGTACTTC.

The V call is TRBV19, the J call TRBJ1-2, with D possibly being TRBD1 (5 bases). This CDR3 region has 15 residues. Germline V CDR1 and CDR2: LNHDA, SQIVND (reference sequence). Between the trimmed V and J ends, which lost 5 bases and 8 bases, there was a span of 21 bases. The CDR3 region is CASSPRLGGVGGYTF. The CDR3, as DNA: TGTGCCAGTAGTCCCCGTCTTGGGGGGGTAGGAGGCTACACCTTC.

A single count supports this clone. The rearrangement links TRBV5-4 to TRBJ2-1; TRBD1 agrees at 7 bases. CDR3 length: 16 residues. V gave up 4 bases and J gave up 14 bases; unmatched junction bases: 21. CDR1 is SGHNT, CDR2 YYREEE, per germline (reference sequence). The CDR3 region has the DNA TGTGCCAGCAGCCGGGGCGAGACAGGGACGGTGCAGTGGGAGTTCTTC. Its protein is CASSRGETGTVQWEFF.

V is TRBV18 and J is TRBJ2-5; 13 bases line up with TRBD2. Germline lookup yields CDR1 KGHSH and CDR2 LQKENI. V lost 2 bases to trimming and J lost 3 bases; unmatched junction nucleotides: 0. The length of the CDR3 is 15 residues. The chain's CDR3 is CASSPGLAGEETQYF. The CDR3 nucleotides are TGTGCCAGCTCACCAGGACTAGCGGGAGAAGAGACCCAGTACTTC.

The chain couples TRBV19 to TRBJ1-5; no clear D gene. The CDR3 has 13 amino acids. CDR1 and CDR2 (germline): LNHDA, SQIVND (reference sequence). V lost 5 bases, J lost 4 bases, and 9 bases lay in between. CDR3 sequence (DNA): TGTGCCAGTAGTGGTAGCGGGAATCAGCCCCAGCATTTT. It encodes CASSGSGNQPQHF. Using reference TRBV19 and TRBJ1-5 for the parts outside the CDR3, the full variable domain is DGGITQSPKYLFRKEGQNVTLSCEQNLNHDAMYWYRQDPGQGLRLIYYSQIVNDFQKGDIAEGYSVSREKKESFPLTVTSAQKNPTAFYLCASSGSGNQPQHFGDGTRLSIL.

This clone was counted a few times. The chain links TRBV5-1 to TRBJ2-6; possibly TRBD2 for D (6 bases). Germline V gene sequence: CDR1 SGHRS, CDR2 YFSETQ. Trimming pared 4 bases from V and 3 bases from J, leaving 14 bases between. The CDR3 runs 16 residues. CDR3 region: CASSRDSPIGANVLTF. CDR3 sequence (DNA): TGCGCCAGCAGCCGGGACTCTCCCATTGGGGCCAACGTCCTGACTTTC.

This clone was seen just once. CDR3 nucleotide sequence: TGTGCCAGCAGCTCCTTCGGGGTGAACACCGGGGAGCTGTTTTTT. This gives the protein CASSSFGVNTGELFF. The chain uses TRBV5-4 and TRBJ2-2, with D perhaps TRBD2 (5 bases). The V end lost 3 bases, the J end lost 1 base, and 10 bases lay between the germline ends. This CDR3 region has 15 residues. Per the germline V gene, CDR1 is SGHNT and CDR2 is YYREEE (reference sequence).

The gene calls are TRBV2 and TRBJ2-2, with D possibly TRBD1 on 8 matching bases. The germline gives CDR1 SNHLY, CDR2 FYNNEI. V shed 5 bases and J shed 2 bases, with 15 bases lying between them. This CDR3 comprises 16 residues. CDR3 bases: TGTGCCAGCAGTCTACAGGGGGGGACTAACACCGGGGAGCTGTTTTTT. Protein: CASSLQGGTNTGELFF.

V usage is TRBV28 and J usage is TRBJ1-2; possibly TRBD1 for D (6 bases). The CDR3 is 15 residues long. CDR1 and CDR2 (germline): MDHEN, SYDVKM. Trimming removed 6 bases from V and 5 bases from J, with 19 bases in between. The CDR3 sequence is CASSPPQGMVYGYTF. Here the CDR3 DNA reads TGTGCCAGCAGCCCTCCACAGGGAATGGTGTATGGCTACACCTTC.

The chain joins TRBV28 to TRBJ1-2; tentative D call: TRBD1 (5 bases). Germline V gene lookup returns CDR1 MDHEN and CDR2 SYDVKM. V lost 6 bases to trimming and J lost 3 bases, with 14 bases between them. The CDR3 contains 14 residues. The CDR3 region has the DNA TGTGCCAGCAGCCTCCGACAGTCGGACTATGGCTACACCTTC. It is translated as CASSLRQSDYGYTF.

This rearrangement joins TRBV2 to TRBJ1-4; no reliable D call. Trimming cost V 2 bases and J 8 bases, with 9 bases left between them. The CDR3 loop spans 13 amino acids. CDR1 is SNHLY and CDR2 is FYNNEI in the germline V gene. The CDR3 DNA sequence: TGTGCCAGCAGTGAATACAATACCGAAAAACTGTTTTTT. This encodes CASSEYNTEKLFF.

The chain is built from TRBV3-1 (or the pseudogene TRBV3-2) and TRBJ1-2; TRBD1 might be the D (6 bases). Germline V CDR1 and CDR2: LGHDT, YNNKEL (reference sequence). This CDR3 is 16 amino acids long. Trimming left V 1 base short and J 6 bases short, with 18 bases between. In nucleotides, the CDR3 is TGTGCCAGCAGCCAAGTATATACAGGGCACAGGAATGGCTACACCTTC. Protein product: CASSQVYTGHRNGYTF.

This sequence joins TRBV10-3 and TRBJ1-1; D possibly corresponds to TRBD1 (5 bases). This CDR3 comprises 14 residues. Looked up from germline, CDR1 is ENHRY and CDR2 is SYGVKD. V was shortened by 0 bases and J by 5 bases, with 10 bases between the two germline ends. For the CDR3, the DNA is TGTGCCATCAGTGAGTCCGGGGGGGATACTGAAGCTTTCTTT. This encodes CAISESGGDTEAFF.

The genes are TRBV5-4 and TRBJ1-2; possible D gene TRBD1, 6 bases. The germline V gene has CDR1 SGHNT and CDR2 YYREEE (reference sequence). CDR3 length: 14 residues. Trimming took 4 bases from V and 0 from J, leaving 10 bases between them. The CDR3 nucleotides read TGTGCCAGCAGCCCGGACAGTTCTAACTATGGCTACACCTTC. It is translated as CASSPDSSNYGYTF.

The chain is built from TRBV4-1 and TRBJ2-5; a weak D match, TRBD1 (6 bases). The ends were cut back, 0 bases at V and 5 bases at J, with 13 bases in the middle. The CDR3 runs to 15 residues. CDR1 and CDR2 (germline): MGHRA, YSYEKL. The CDR3 sequence is CASSQEGALMETQYF. The CDR3 DNA follows: TGCGCCAGCAGCCAAGAGGGGGCCCTCATGGAGACCCAGTACTTC.

The chain combines TRBV3-1 (or the pseudogene TRBV3-2) with TRBJ2-7; D is perhaps TRBD2 (6 bases). Trimming took off 2 bases at V and 4 bases at J, with 15 bases between the two ends. Germline CDR1 and CDR2: LGHDT and YNNKEL (reference sequence). The CDR3 length is 15 residues. In DNA form, the CDR3 reads TGTGCCAGCAGCCAATACTCGGCAGGGAGGTACGAGCAGTACGTC. Translation gives CASSQYSAGRYEQYV.

The chain recombines TRBV28 with TRBJ1-5, with D possibly TRBD1 on 6 matching bases. Trimming pared 9 bases from V and 5 bases from J, leaving 14 bases between. This CDR3 contains 13 residues. From germline, CDR1 is MDHEN and CDR2 SYDVKM. CDR3: CARPTGTDQPQHF. The CDR3, as DNA: TGTGCCAGACCGACAGGAACGGATCAGCCCCAGCATTTT.

The V call is TRBV7-9, the J call TRBJ1-2; D gene unclear. Per germline, CDR1 SEHNR and CDR2 FQNEAQ (reference sequence). The CDR3 extends over 14 amino acids. V was shortened by 1 base and J by 1 base, with 7 bases between the two germline ends. CDR3 nucleotide sequence: TGTGCCAGCAGCTTAGGACAAAATAACTATGGCTACACCTTC. Residues: CASSLGQNNYGYTF.

V is TRBV2 and J is TRBJ2-1; tentatively, D is TRBD2 (6 bases). The germline V and J ends were trimmed by 6 bases and 6 bases, with 18 bases remaining between them. The CDR3 is 15 amino acids. Germline V gene lookup returns CDR1 SNHLY and CDR2 FYNNEI. Written as DNA, the CDR3 is TGTGCCAGCAGGGTCTGGGGTCTGGGGGGCAATGAGCAGTTCTTC. Protein: CASRVWGLGGNEQFF. Full variable domain (rest looked up from reference TRBV2 and TRBJ2-1): EPEVTQTPSHQVTQMGQEVILRCVPISNHLYFYWYRQILGQKVEFLVSFYNNEISEKSEIFDDQFSVERPDGSNFTLKIRSTKLEDSAMYFCASRVWGLGGNEQFFGPGTRLTVL.

This clone was seen more than once but under ten times. The chain carries TRBV23-1 and TRBJ1-2; D is possibly TRBD1 (5 bases). TRBV23-1 is marked as an open reading frame, function uncertain. The CDR3 covers 13 residues. The V gene lost 6 bases and the J gene lost 4 bases, with 12 bases spanning the gap. The CDR3 coding sequence is TGCGCCAGCAGGGCCACAGGTTTCTATGGCTACACCTTC. This translates into CASRATGFYGYTF.

The chain is built from TRBV30 and TRBJ2-1, with D perhaps matching TRBD1 (5 bases). The CDR3 is 14 residues long. Deletions cut 3 bases from V and 2 bases from J, with 11 bases between. Per germline, CDR1 GTSNPN and CDR2 SVGIG (reference sequence). CDR3 in amino acids: CAWRSAGTYNEQFF. CDR3 bases: TGTGCCTGGAGATCGGCAGGGACCTACAATGAGCAGTTCTTC.